The present entry profiles one T cell receptor (beta chain) with its context. This clone came up once. The target of this receptor is not known. Base qualities are missing; no much larger clone stands one base away. This sample is part of a study of T cells after posttransplantation cyclophosphamide (dated by TCRdb to the mid-2010s). The study in broad terms: Using TRB sequencing, the study followed how the T cell repertoire rebuilt after myeloablative bone marrow transplantation with posttransplantation cyclophosphamide given as GVHD prophylaxis. Public TRB sequences were searched against a database of over 3,600 sequences associated with responses to pathogens, tumor antigens, self-antigens and alloantigens. In 3 patients, TRB sequencing was also performed on up to about 3 more blood samples taken 2 to 5.2 years after transplant, and in 4 patients, pretransplant blood was also TRB-sequenced. Because TRA and TRB clonality correlated tightly in 10 or so samples, later TCR analyses were limited to TRB. Antigen receptor sequencing covered samples from some 35 PTCy-treated patients and 16 of their related bone marrow donors. Blood from every one of the 30 or so PTCy patients who had 1-year posttransplant specimens underwent TRB sequencing. Overall study results and their limits: Across a few dozen patients, TRB clonality was highly associated with recipient CMV seropositivity and CMV reactivation, and diversity in PTCy patients was similar to diversity in CNI/methotrexate controls. The TRB repertoires of T cells infiltrating skin or GI tract showed only limited overlap with the TRB repertoires of T cells in blood. Donor-recipient similarity was low at 1-2 months but increased during the first year, and donor CD8+ memory clones often dominated later blood repertoires.

Reading the germline V gene gives CDR1 SNHLY and CDR2 FYNNEI. From the cysteine through the phenylalanine, the CDR3 covers 16 amino acids. Left in the record is the CDR3 DNA by itself, 48 bases read in frame from the first base. V loses 0 bases at its end and J loses 4 bases; junction bases beyond the gene matches: 5. Genomic DNA was the input for TRB sequencing, which was run either with the immunoSEQ assay at survey resolution or with the hsTCRB kit. Per the source publication's procedure: Initial read processing used immunoSEQ software, and repertoire analyses used the LymphoSeq R package. Clonality was calculated as 1 minus normalized Shannon entropy, and the Gini coefficient was also calculated for each TRB dataset. To infer phenotypes in unsorted samples, TRB sequences from sorted subsets of the recipient or donor were mapped onto unsorted samples from the same recipient. Not all clones reach the TCRdb copy of this immuneACCESS table, which keeps in-frame sequences only. Checked studies attribute under half of the gap to unresolved V genes and leave the rest unexplained. V and J calls and clone size come straight from that table; D and trimming were deduced from the DNA. The sample table shows just over 6,500 clones, and roughly four fifths are seen once. The ten top clones hold 20% of the sample.

In light of the paper, this sample's treatment or condition label describes: high-dose cyclophosphamide on days +3 and +4 as single-agent GVHD prophylaxis. Busulfan and fludarabine conditioning, a related or unrelated marrow graft, and cyclophosphamide on days +3 and +4 were given to PTCy patients. PTCy-treated patients were drawn from a prospective multi-institutional clinical trial. Mononuclear cells from peripheral blood and bone marrow were separated by Ficoll-Hypaque density centrifugation and then cryopreserved. Here the chain combines TRBV2 and TRBJ2-3, and 9 junctional nucleotides match TRBD2. This receptor was identified in a female patient aged 45 to 65 who received an allogeneic stem cell transplant from a related donor, was CMV-positive, and had no GVHD. Post transplant, some T cells may arise from the graft donor. The sequences come from PBMCs, collected after allogeneic stem cell transplant with posttransplant cyclophosphamide. The base sequence is TGTGCCAGCAGTGAAGCGGGACTAGCCGGTTCAGATACGCAGTATTTT. Translation gives CASSEAGLAGSDTQYF.